The 24 T cell receptor beta chains listed next were all sequenced from one sample in a study of monozygotic twins with inflammatory bowel disease. TCRdb re-called the 5' RACE reads and catalogs CDR3 proteins one per entry, DNA excluded. The repertoire table contains approximately 390,000 distinct CDR3 sequences. The sample was blood. The receptors come from a human donor with ulcerative colitis or Crohn's disease, or a healthy co-twin of an affected twin (not recorded which).

V usage is TRBV5-1 and J usage is TRBJ2-7; TCRdb's D call of TRBD1 is untestable without DNA. This CDR3 spans 14 amino acids. Germline CDR1 reads SGHRS; CDR2 reads YFSETQ. This CDR3 reads CASSPGTGTYEQYF.

The chain combines TRBV5-4 with TRBJ2-1; TCRdb selects TRBD2, and the lack of DNA leaves this call unchecked. Germline CDR1 and CDR2: SGHNT and YYREEE (reference sequence). The CDR3 extends over 15 amino acids. CDR3 region: CASSLSGGAFGEQFF.

This chain uses TRBV5-1 with TRBJ1-2; checking the TCRdb D call of TRBD1 is not possible without DNA. In germline, CDR1 is SGHRS, CDR2 YFSETQ. This CDR3 has 14 amino acids. The CDR3 reads CASSGGTDHYGYTF.

This chain uses TRBV15 with TRBJ1-1. Germline V CDR1 and CDR2: LNHNV, YYDKDF (reference sequence). The CDR3 sequence is 13 residues long. CDR3 sequence reads: CATSRGGNTEAFF.

The J gene is TRBJ1-2, the V gene TRBV6-2 or TRBV6-3; TCRdb's D call of TRBD1 is untestable without DNA. CDR1 is MNHEY, CDR2 SVGEGT, per germline. This CDR3 region has 13 residues. CDR3: CASSYDSQYGYTF.

V gene TRBV2 combines with J gene TRBJ1-3. CDR1 and CDR2 from the germline V gene are SNHLY and FYNNEI. CDR3 size: 14 residues. The CDR3 is CASLRTTSGNTIYF.

This CDR3 reads CASSHFRGSTEAFF. The J gene is TRBJ1-1, the V gene TRBV7-9; the D call from TCRdb, TRBD1, cannot be confirmed without DNA. The CDR3 sequence is 14 residues long. Germline loops: CDR1 SEHNR, CDR2 FQNEAQ (reference sequence).

The chain uses TRBV6-5 and TRBJ2-3; the D call from TCRdb, TRBD1, cannot be confirmed without DNA. The CDR3 consists of 11 residues. Germline assignment: CDR1 MNHEY and CDR2 SVGAGI. This CDR3 is CASSLQGTQYF.

The V and J genes are TRBV3-1 and TRBJ1-2. Looked up from germline, CDR1 is LGHDT and CDR2 is YNNKEL (reference sequence). The CDR3 length is 15 residues. The chain's CDR3 is CASSEAGRLIYGYTF.

The genes are TRBV27 and TRBJ2-1. CDR3 length: 13 residues. Germline-derived CDR1 and CDR2 are MNHEY and SMNVEV (reference sequence). The CDR3 is CASSFGTYNEQFF.

The chain carries TRBV14 and TRBJ2-1; as DNA is missing, the TRBD2 call by TCRdb cannot be tested. CDR1 and CDR2 from the germline V gene are SGHDN and FVKESK. The CDR3 totals 14 residues. Here the CDR3 reads CASSHVGGQGEQFF.

The chain is built from TRBV5-6 and TRBJ1-1. Germline CDR1 is SGHDT and CDR2 is YYEEEE. The CDR3 length is 14 residues. The CDR3 is CASSLGRGPTEAFF.

J is TRBJ1-1 and V is TRBV7-9; TCRdb's D gene call, TRBD1, goes unchecked for lack of DNA. Germline-derived CDR1 and CDR2 are SEHNR and FQNEAQ (reference sequence). The CDR3 runs 12 residues. This CDR3 reads CASSSRVTEAFF.

The chain combines TRBV9 with TRBJ1-2; TCRdb picks TRBD1, but there is no DNA to check that call. Germline V gene lookup returns CDR1 SGDLS and CDR2 YYNGEE. CDR3 size: 15 residues. The CDR3 loop reads CASSRRQDPLYGYTF.

This chain links TRBV25-1 with TRBJ1-4. This CDR3 contains 12 residues. Germline V lookup: CDR1 MGHDK, CDR2 SYGVNS. The CDR3 is CPKRRRPEKLFF. Variable domain in full (rest from reference TRBV25-1 and TRBJ1-4): EADIYQTPRYLVIGTGKKITLECSQTMGHDKMYWYQQDPGMELHLIHYSYGVNSTEKGDLSSESTVSRIRTEHFPLTLESARPSHTSQYLCPKRRRPEKLFFGSGTQLSVL.

The J gene is TRBJ2-5, the V gene TRBV12-3 or TRBV12-4; TCRdb indicates TRBD1, and absent DNA this call remains unverified. The CDR3 is made up of 14 amino acids. CDR3 loop: CASSRDRARGTQYF.

The chain joins TRBV5-1 to TRBJ1-1. This CDR3 region has 12 residues. Germline V gene sequence: CDR1 SGHRS, CDR2 YFSETQ. The CDR3 region is CASSNLYTEAFF.

This chain links TRBV5-4 with TRBJ2-7; TCRdb proposes TRBD2, but this gene call is untestable without DNA. CDR1 is SGHNT, CDR2 YYREEE, per germline (reference sequence). The CDR3 is 13 amino acids. CDR3 loop: CASSWGSGYEQYF.

The chain is built from TRBV12-3 or TRBV12-4 and TRBJ2-2; checking the TCRdb D call of TRBD1 is not possible without DNA. CDR3 size: 13 residues. The CDR3 here is CASSSQGGRELFF.

The chain recombines TRBV19 with TRBJ2-3; the TCRdb D gene call, TRBD1, has no DNA to confirm it. This CDR3 has 13 residues. Germline CDR1 reads LNHDA; CDR2 reads SQIVND (reference sequence). The CDR3 loop reads CASSRGERDTQYF.

This chain joins TRBV13 and TRBJ1-1; TCRdb names TRBD1, which stays unverified in the absence of DNA. The CDR3 spans 16 residues. Per the germline V gene, CDR1 is PRHDT and CDR2 is FYEKMQ (reference sequence). CDR3 region: CASSPRQGRGRTEAFF.

This chain links TRBV5-1 with TRBJ2-2; the TCRdb D gene call, TRBD2, has no DNA to confirm it. This CDR3 comprises 15 residues. CDR1 is SGHRS and CDR2 is YFSETQ in the germline V gene. The CDR3: CASSLGDYQTGELFF.

The rearrangement links TRBV20-1 to TRBJ2-5; lacking DNA, the TRBD1 call made by TCRdb goes unchecked. Per the germline V gene, CDR1 is DFQATT and CDR2 is SNEGSKA (reference sequence). This CDR3 is built from 12 residues. This CDR3 is CSARRGAGTQYF.

The CDR3 is CASSEWGQATYEQYF. This sequence joins TRBV12-3 or TRBV12-4 and TRBJ2-7; there is no DNA to check the TCRdb D call of TRBD1. The CDR3 contains 15 residues.